Sequencing of this T cell receptor beta chain was carried out in a study of blood T cell repertoires in COVID-19. At the level of the study: PBMCs, B-cell-depleted T cells, or T cells provided the cDNA or gDNA that made up the material.

Recruitment covered about 26 US areas and drew participants whose ages spanned roughly 18 to 100 years. Data came from immunoSEQ multiplex PCR; TCRdb stores just in-frame clones and leaves some out. The sample yields over 200,000 clones, 80% to 90% seen once. CDR1 is LGHNA, CDR2 YSLEER, per germline. V was clipped by 0 bases and J by 8 bases, with 10 bases between them. This CDR3 has 13 residues. The sequencing input was PBMCs or T cells enriched from blood (not recorded which). This sequence originates from a woman aged 45 to 65 in a cohort exposed to, infected with or recovered from COVID-19 (not recorded which). The chain has TRBV4-3 and TRBJ1-1, with D hard to call. The CDR3 DNA reads TGCGCCAGCAGCCAAGAACGTTTGACAGAAGCTTTCTTT. This translates into CASSQERLTEAFF.